The 32 T cell receptor beta chains presented below share a single source sample, sequenced in a study of immune cell composition in non-small cell lung cancer. The normal lung sample lay at least 3 cm, and maximally far, from the tumour. Assay: immunoSEQ multiplex PCR; the TCRdb copy retains only in-frame clones and omits some. The table shows some 7,000 clones, with about four fifths occurring only once. The specimen sequenced was non-adjacent lung tissue. Source of these receptors: a human donor with non-small cell lung cancer.

The V and J genes are TRBV7-8 and TRBJ1-1; no firm D call. The germline CDR1 and CDR2 sequences are SGHVS and FQNEAQ. The CDR3 consists of 14 residues. V was cut by 2 bases and J by 0 bases, with 7 bases left in between. CDR3 coding DNA: TGTGCCAGCAGCTTACGCTCCGTGAACACTGAAGCTTTCTTT. Its protein is CASSLRSVNTEAFF.

The chain has TRBV2 and TRBJ1-2; tentative D call: TRBD1 (6 bases). CDR3 size: 15 residues. Germline loops: CDR1 SNHLY, CDR2 FYNNEI. Trimming took off 1 base at V and 4 bases at J, with 13 bases between the two ends. DNA for the CDR3: TGTGCCAGCAGTGAAGGGACAGTTTACGTCTATGGCTACACCTTC. Its translation: CASSEGTVYVYGYTF.

V is TRBV7-2 and J is TRBJ1-2, with a weak D call TRBD1 (5 bases). CDR1 and CDR2 (germline): SGHTA, FQGNSA. The CDR3 has 13 residues. Trimming cost V 1 base and J 7 bases, with 10 bases left between them. The CDR3 DNA reads TGTGCCAGCAGCTTAGGAGGGGAGAGTGGCTACACCTTC. Residues: CASSLGGESGYTF.

CDR3: CASSLSGEPNQPQHF. The CDR3 DNA reads TGTGCCAGCAGCTTATCAGGGGAGCCCAATCAGCCCCAGCATTTT. V and J are TRBV7-9 and TRBJ1-5; D may be TRBD1 (6 bases). Trimming pared 2 bases from V and 3 bases from J, leaving 11 bases between. The V gene's germline CDR1 is SEHNR and CDR2 FQNEAQ (reference sequence). This CDR3 is built from 15 residues.

The V gene is TRBV30, the J gene TRBJ1-2; D unclear. V was cut by 0 bases and J by 1 base, with 3 bases left in between. CDR3 size: 12 residues. CDR1 and CDR2 from the germline V gene are GTSNPN and SVGIG (reference sequence). The CDR3 DNA follows: TGTGCCTGGAGTGTAATTAACTATGGCTACACCTTC. It specifies CAWSVINYGYTF.

The chain carries TRBV6-5 and TRBJ1-6; tentative D call: TRBD1 (5 bases). This CDR3 is 15 amino acids long. Germline V gives CDR1 MNHEY, CDR2 SVGAGI. V lost 0 bases and J lost 10, with 13 bases in between. CDR3 nucleotides: TGTGCCAGCAGTTACTCCCTGGACATTAGATCACCCCTCCACTTT. Its protein is CASSYSLDIRSPLHF.

This chain joins TRBV4-3 and TRBJ2-5; D perhaps matches TRBD1 (6 bases). The V gene's germline CDR1 is LGHNA and CDR2 YSLEER. The V and J ends lost 0 bases and 2 bases respectively, with 16 bases between them. The CDR3 is 17 residues long. CDR3 sequence reads: CASSQEGGTNRQETQYF. The CDR3, as DNA: TGCGCCAGCAGCCAAGAAGGGGGAACTAATCGTCAAGAGACCCAGTACTTC.

The chain has TRBV19 and TRBJ1-5; D might be TRBD1 (5 bases). Germline values: CDR1 LNHDA, CDR2 SQIVND (reference sequence). Deletions cut 8 bases from V and 6 bases from J, with 17 bases between. This CDR3 is 14 amino acids long. CDR3 loop: CASSSLGGGQPQHF. CDR3 nucleotides: TGTGCCAGTTCATCCTTGGGGGGAGGTCAGCCCCAGCATTTT.

CDR3 nucleotides: TGTGCCAGCAGTGCGGGGGGAACTAGCAATCAGCCCCAGCATTTT. Translation: CASSAGGTSNQPQHF. This sequence joins TRBV5-5 and TRBJ1-5; D is perhaps TRBD1 (5 bases). The CDR3 has 15 amino acids. Trimming removed 5 bases from V and 0 bases from J, with 12 bases in between. Germline-derived CDR1 and CDR2 are SGHKS and YYEKEE (reference sequence). Using reference TRBV5-5 and TRBJ1-5 for the parts outside the CDR3, the full variable domain is DAGVTQSPTHLIKTRGQQVTLRCSPISGHKSVSWYQQVLGQGPQFIFQYYEKEERGRGNFPDRFSARQFPNYSSELNVNALLLGDSALYLCASSAGGTSNQPQHFGDGTRLSIL.

The J gene is TRBJ1-4, the V gene TRBV4-1; D remains ambiguous. CDR3 size: 16 residues. Trimming pared 4 bases from V and 6 bases from J, leaving 18 bases between. Germline CDR1 MGHRA, CDR2 YSYEKL. CDR3 nucleotides: TGCGCCAGCAGCCCCGAGACTTCAGGAGGCTATGAAAAACTGTTTTTT. Its protein product is CASSPETSGGYEKLFF.

The chain is built from TRBV18 and TRBJ2-1; TRBD1 agrees at 9 bases. Germline loops: CDR1 KGHSH, CDR2 LQKENI. The CDR3 is made up of 14 amino acids. V lost 4 bases and J lost 8; bases outside the gene matches: 6. In DNA form, the CDR3 reads TGTGCCAGCTCACAGGGGACAGGGATTCATGAGCAGTTCTTC. Residues: CASSQGTGIHEQFF.

The genes are TRBV5-6 and TRBJ1-2; no clear D. This CDR3 region has 12 residues. Trimming removed 0 bases from V and 4 bases from J, with 4 bases in between. The germline V gene encodes CDR1 SGHDT and CDR2 YYEEEE. In DNA, the CDR3 is TGTGCCAGCAGCTTGGGACCCTATGGCTACACCTTC. It codes for CASSLGPYGYTF. Complete variable domain (other parts from reference TRBV5-6 and TRBJ1-2): DAGVTQSPTHLIKTRGQQVTLRCSPKSGHDTVSWYQQALGQGPQFIFQYYEEEERQRGNFPDRFSGHQFPNYSSELNVNALLLGDSALYLCASSLGPYGYTFGSGTRLTVV.

This clone was recorded only once. This chain links TRBV23-1 with TRBJ1-1, with D perhaps matching TRBD1 (6 bases). TRBV23-1 is an open reading frame whose function is uncertain. The CDR3 has 14 residues. With 7 bases removed from V and 2 bases from J, the gap between germline ends came to 14 bases. The CDR3 DNA follows: TGCGCCAGCAAGCTGGGGGCAGGAAACACTGAAGCTTTCTTT. It specifies CASKLGAGNTEAFF.

This chain uses TRBV7-2 with TRBJ2-3; D unresolved. V was trimmed by 3 bases and J by 0 bases, leaving 1 base between them. The germline V gene has CDR1 SGHTA and CDR2 FQGNSA. This CDR3 contains 12 residues. The CDR3: CASSFSTDTQYF. For the CDR3, the DNA is TGTGCCAGCAGCTTTAGCACAGATACGCAGTATTTT.

The V gene is TRBV11-1, the J gene TRBJ1-5; unclear D gene. CDR3 length: 15 residues. V was trimmed by 1 base and J by 0 bases, leaving 7 bases between them. The germline V gene has CDR1 SGHAT and CDR2 FQDESV (reference sequence). Here the CDR3 reads CASSLGSYSNQPQHF. In DNA, the CDR3 is TGTGCCAGCAGCTTAGGCAGCTATAGCAATCAGCCCCAGCATTTT.

The chain joins TRBV5-4 to TRBJ1-2, with 8 bases matching TRBD1. The CDR3 has 14 residues. The V gene's germline CDR1 is SGHNT and CDR2 YYREEE (reference sequence). With 4 bases clipped from V and 3 bases from J, the junction kept 5 bases outside the gene matches. The chain's CDR3 is CASSLDRGHYGYTF. For the CDR3, the DNA is TGTGCCAGCAGCCTCGACAGGGGACACTATGGCTACACCTTC.

V and J are TRBV4-3 and TRBJ1-4; D possibly corresponds to TRBD1 (5 bases). Germline V gene data show CDR1 as LGHNA and CDR2 as YSLEER. V lost 1 base to trimming and J lost 7 bases, with 19 bases between them. The CDR3 has 17 amino acids. The CDR3 coding sequence is TGCGCCAGCAGCCAAGGATACCCGAGGGGCGATGGTGAAAAACTGTTTTTT. It encodes CASSQGYPRGDGEKLFF.

This clone is a singleton in its sample. The rearrangement joins TRBV7-8 to TRBJ1-2; 7 nucleotides match TRBD1. V lost 1 base to trimming and J lost 4 bases; unmatched junction nucleotides: 3. Per germline, CDR1 SGHVS and CDR2 FQNEAQ. The CDR3 length is 14 residues. CDR3 protein: CASSLVGGLYGYTF. CDR3 nucleotides: TGTGCCAGCAGCTTAGTAGGGGGCCTCTATGGCTACACCTTC.

V is TRBV5-1 and J is TRBJ1-3; 8 bases are a match to TRBD1. There are 14 residues in the CDR3. Losses at the gene ends were 2 bases for V and 8 bases for J; bases not matched to a gene: 6. Germline V gene data show CDR1 as SGHRS and CDR2 as YFSETQ. DNA for the CDR3: TGCGCCAGCAGCTTTACCGGACAGGGAGACACCATATATTTT. Translated: CASSFTGQGDTIYF.

The chain uses TRBV6-1 and TRBJ2-3; TRBD2 matches 13 bases. The CDR3 spans 16 residues. V lost 4 bases and J lost 1; bases outside the gene matches: 2. Germline CDR1 and CDR2: MNHNS and SASEGT. The CDR3 DNA reads TGTGCCAGCAGTGGAACTAGCGGGGGGGGCACAGATACGCAGTATTTT. Protein: CASSGTSGGGTDTQYF.

The chain joins TRBV27 to TRBJ2-2; TRBD1 matches 8 bases. CDR3 length: 14 residues. Germline V lookup: CDR1 MNHEY, CDR2 SMNVEV (reference sequence). J gave up 5 bases and V 6 bases, and 5 bases lay outside the gene matches. CDR3 nucleotide sequence: TGTGCCAGCAGACAGGGGGTGGTAACCGGGGAGCTGTTTTTT. It yields the protein CASRQGVVTGELFF.

The chain links TRBV6-4 to TRBJ2-2, with TRBD2 identical over 10 bases. This CDR3 is built from 15 residues. Trimming cost V 0 bases and J 6 bases; bases outside gene matches: 1. CDR1 and CDR2 from the germline V gene are MRHNA and SNTAGT. The CDR3 loop reads CASSDSAGGPGELFF. The CDR3 DNA is TGTGCCAGCAGTGACTCAGCGGGGGGGCCCGGGGAGCTGTTTTTT.

The chain is built from TRBV10-3 and TRBJ1-1; D possibly corresponds to TRBD1 (6 bases). Between the trimmed V and J ends, which lost 5 bases and 0 bases, there was a span of 10 bases. This CDR3 has 14 residues. Germline V CDR1 and CDR2: ENHRY, SYGVKD. As DNA, the CDR3 is TGTGCCATCAGTATAACAGGGTTGAACACTGAAGCTTTCTTT. This encodes CAISITGLNTEAFF.

The CDR3 protein is CAIGTGGFSGANVLTF. For the CDR3, the DNA is TGTGCCATCGGGACAGGGGGTTTTTCTGGGGCCAACGTCCTGACTTTC. The chain has TRBV19 and TRBJ2-6; 11 bases map to TRBD1. CDR1 is LNHDA and CDR2 is SQIVND in the germline V gene (reference sequence). This CDR3 is 16 amino acids long. Trimming cost V 10 bases and J 1 base; bases outside gene matches: 6.

The gene calls are TRBV7-3 and TRBJ1-1, with 8 positions matching TRBD1. Germline values: CDR1 SGHTA, CDR2 FQGTGA. Trimming took 5 bases from V and 5 from J; bases not matched to a gene: 4. The CDR3 runs to 13 residues. CDR3 DNA sequence: TGTGCCAGCAGCCCTGGACAGGGTACTGAAGCTTTCTTT. This codes for CASSPGQGTEAFF.

J is TRBJ1-3 and V is TRBV18; D gene uncertain. In germline, CDR1 is KGHSH, CDR2 LQKENI. CDR3 length: 14 residues. Trimming removed 3 bases at V and 0 bases at J, with 6 bases between. CDR3 amino acids: CASSPGLSGNTIYF. The DNA of the CDR3 is TGTGCCAGCTCACCTGGCCTCTCTGGAAACACCATATATTTT.

The count of this clone is one. V gene TRBV11-3 combines with J gene TRBJ2-1, with 7 nucleotides matching TRBD1. Germline loops: CDR1 SGHNT, CDR2 YENEEA. Trimming cost V 4 bases and J 3 bases; bases outside gene matches: 18. The CDR3 is made up of 19 amino acids. Here the CDR3 DNA reads TGTGCCAGCAGCTCCTCCCCTTCCTTAGACAGGGAGATCTACAATGAGCAGTTCTTC. Encoded protein: CASSSSPSLDREIYNEQFF.

This rearrangement joins TRBV7-9 to TRBJ1-2, with 9 bases aligning to TRBD1. This CDR3 comprises 13 residues. Losses at the gene ends were 3 bases for V and 8 bases for J; bases not matched to a gene: 4. Germline-derived CDR1 and CDR2 are SEHNR and FQNEAQ (reference sequence). CDR3 coding DNA: TGTGCCAGCAGCTTGGGACAGGGTCCCGGCTACACCTTC. Translated, it gives CASSLGQGPGYTF. Full variable domain (missing parts from reference TRBV7-9 and TRBJ1-2): DTGVSQNPRHKITKRGQNVTFRCDPISEHNRLYWYRQTLGQGPEFLTYFQNEAQLEKSRLLSDRFSAERPKGSFSTLEIQRTEQGDSAMYLCASSLGQGPGYTFGSGTRLTVV.

The sample holds one count of this clone. This chain uses TRBV9 with TRBJ1-1, with D maybe TRBD1 (5 bases). This CDR3 has 19 amino acids. Trimming pared 0 bases from V and 1 base from J, leaving 22 bases between. Per the germline V gene, CDR1 is SGDLS and CDR2 is YYNGEE. DNA for the CDR3: TGTGCCAGCAGCGTAGAGGCCGATATGGGGGGGTGGGGGAACACTGAAGCTTTCTTT. Its protein is CASSVEADMGGWGNTEAFF.

This chain links TRBV27 with TRBJ1-4; no reliable D call. The germline CDR1 and CDR2 sequences are MNHEY and SMNVEV (reference sequence). The CDR3 is 14 amino acids. V lost 10 bases and J lost 7, with 19 bases in between. This CDR3 is CATPDPELGEKLFF. The CDR3 coding sequence is TGTGCCACCCCAGACCCGGAATTGGGTGAAAAACTGTTTTTT.

This sequence joins TRBV7-6 and TRBJ2-3; 11 positions match TRBD1. CDR1 is SGHVS and CDR2 is FNYEAQ in the germline V gene. The J segment lost 0 bases and the V segment lost 6 bases, leaving 8 bases of the junction unmatched. This CDR3 region has 17 residues. CDR3 in amino acids: CASSYPGTGGSTDTQYF. CDR3 sequence (DNA): TGTGCCAGCAGTTATCCCGGGACAGGGGGGAGCACAGATACGCAGTATTTT.

The chain joins TRBV19 to TRBJ1-4; D is unresolved. Per the germline V gene, CDR1 is LNHDA and CDR2 is SQIVND (reference sequence). Trimming removed 5 bases from V and 0 bases from J, with 7 bases in between. The CDR3 length is 14 residues. The CDR3: CASSDRATNEKLFF. For the CDR3, the DNA is TGTGCCAGTAGTGACCGTGCAACTAATGAAAAACTGTTTTTT. The entire variable domain, with the rest obtained from reference TRBV19 and TRBJ1-4, is as follows: DGGITQSPKYLFRKEGQNVTLSCEQNLNHDAMYWYRQDPGQGLRLIYYSQIVNDFQKGDIAEGYSVSREKKESFPLTVTSAQKNPTAFYLCASSDRATNEKLFFGSGTQLSVL.